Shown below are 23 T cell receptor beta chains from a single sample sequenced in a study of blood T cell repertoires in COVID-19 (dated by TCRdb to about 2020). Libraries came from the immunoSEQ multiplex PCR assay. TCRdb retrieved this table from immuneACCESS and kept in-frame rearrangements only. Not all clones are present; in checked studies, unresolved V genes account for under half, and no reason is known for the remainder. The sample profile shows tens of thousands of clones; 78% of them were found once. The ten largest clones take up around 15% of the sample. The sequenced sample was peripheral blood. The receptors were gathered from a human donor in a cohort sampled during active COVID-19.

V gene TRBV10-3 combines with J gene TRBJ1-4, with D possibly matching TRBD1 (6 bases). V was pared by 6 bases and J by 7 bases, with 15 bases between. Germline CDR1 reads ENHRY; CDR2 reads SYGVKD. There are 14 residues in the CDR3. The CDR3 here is CAISGGGGVEKLFF. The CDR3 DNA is TGTGCCATCAGCGGAGGGGGGGGTGTTGAAAAACTGTTTTTT.

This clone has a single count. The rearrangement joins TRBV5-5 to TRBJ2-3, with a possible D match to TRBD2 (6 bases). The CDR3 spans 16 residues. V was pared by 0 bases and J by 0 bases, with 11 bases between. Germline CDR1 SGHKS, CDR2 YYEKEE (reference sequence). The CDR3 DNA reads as TGTGCCAGCAGCTTGGACGCGGGAAGTAGCACAGATACGCAGTATTTT. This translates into CASSLDAGSSTDTQYF. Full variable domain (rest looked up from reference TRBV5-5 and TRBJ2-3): DAGVTQSPTHLIKTRGQQVTLRCSPISGHKSVSWYQQVLGQGPQFIFQYYEKEERGRGNFPDRFSARQFPNYSSELNVNALLLGDSALYLCASSLDAGSSTDTQYFGPGTRLTVL.

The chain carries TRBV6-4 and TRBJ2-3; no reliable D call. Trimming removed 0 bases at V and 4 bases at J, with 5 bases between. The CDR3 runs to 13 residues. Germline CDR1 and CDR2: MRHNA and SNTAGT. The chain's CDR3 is CASSDSQADTQYF. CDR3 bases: TGTGCCAGCAGTGACTCGCAGGCAGATACGCAGTATTTT.

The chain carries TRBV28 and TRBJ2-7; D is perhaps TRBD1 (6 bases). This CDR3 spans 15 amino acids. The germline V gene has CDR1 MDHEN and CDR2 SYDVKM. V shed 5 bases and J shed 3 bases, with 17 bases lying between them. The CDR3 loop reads CASSPPGTRSYEQYF. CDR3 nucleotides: TGTGCCAGCAGTCCTCCCGGGACACGGAGCTACGAGCAGTACTTC.

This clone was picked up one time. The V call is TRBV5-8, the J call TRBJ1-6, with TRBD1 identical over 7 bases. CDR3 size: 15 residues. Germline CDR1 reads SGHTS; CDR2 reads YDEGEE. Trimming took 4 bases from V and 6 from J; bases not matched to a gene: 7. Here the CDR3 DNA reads TGTGCCAGCAGCCCGGGACAGAAGGCTAATTCACCCCTCCACTTT. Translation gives CASSPGQKANSPLHF.

CDR3 nucleotides: TGTGCCAGTACGGACAGGGGCCGAGGGGCTCTCTCTGGAAACACCATATATTTT. Translated: CASTDRGRGALSGNTIYF. This sequence joins TRBV19 and TRBJ1-3; 9 bases match TRBD1. Germline loops: CDR1 LNHDA, CDR2 SQIVND (reference sequence). The CDR3 runs to 18 residues. With V trimmed by 7 bases and J by 0 bases, 13 bases remained unmatched.

The CDR3 DNA is TGTGCCAGCAGGCCTCCGGGACTACCCACAGATACGCAGTATTTT. It codes for CASRPPGLPTDTQYF. The V gene is TRBV7-2, the J gene TRBJ2-3, with 7 bases matching TRBD2. The junction had 8 bases not matched to a gene; V was cut back by 6 bases and J by 2 bases. The CDR3 has 15 residues. From germline, CDR1 is SGHTA and CDR2 FQGNSA.

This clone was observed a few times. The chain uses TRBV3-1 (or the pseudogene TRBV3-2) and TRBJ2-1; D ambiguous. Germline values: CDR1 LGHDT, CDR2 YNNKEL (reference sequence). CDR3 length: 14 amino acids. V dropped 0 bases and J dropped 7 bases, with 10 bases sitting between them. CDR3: CASSQDRLLNEQFF. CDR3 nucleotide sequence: TGTGCCAGCAGCCAAGATCGTCTTCTTAATGAGCAGTTCTTC.

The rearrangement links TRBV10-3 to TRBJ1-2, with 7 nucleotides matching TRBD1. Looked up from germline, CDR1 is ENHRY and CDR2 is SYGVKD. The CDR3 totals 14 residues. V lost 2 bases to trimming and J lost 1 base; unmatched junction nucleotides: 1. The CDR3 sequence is CAISEDRDNYGYTF. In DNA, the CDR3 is TGTGCCATCAGTGAGGACAGGGATAACTATGGCTACACCTTC.

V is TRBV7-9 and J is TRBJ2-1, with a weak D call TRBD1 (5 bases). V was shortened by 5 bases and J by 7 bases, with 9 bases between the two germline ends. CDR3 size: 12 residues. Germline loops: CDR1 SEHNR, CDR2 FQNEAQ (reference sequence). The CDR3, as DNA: TGTGCCAGCAGCCAAAAGGGGAATGAGCAGTTCTTC. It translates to CASSQKGNEQFF.

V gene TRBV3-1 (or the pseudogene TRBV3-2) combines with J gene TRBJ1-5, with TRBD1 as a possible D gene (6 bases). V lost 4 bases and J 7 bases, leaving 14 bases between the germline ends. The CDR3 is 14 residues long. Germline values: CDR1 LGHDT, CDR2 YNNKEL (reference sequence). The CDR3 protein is CASSRSGVEQPQHF. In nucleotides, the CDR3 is TGTGCCAGCAGCCGATCAGGGGTGGAACAGCCCCAGCATTTT.

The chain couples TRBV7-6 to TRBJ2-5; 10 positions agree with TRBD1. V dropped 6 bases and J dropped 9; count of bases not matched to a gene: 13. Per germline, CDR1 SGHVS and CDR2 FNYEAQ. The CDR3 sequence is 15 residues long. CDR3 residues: CASSFPGQGFEAQYF. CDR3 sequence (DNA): TGTGCCAGCAGTTTTCCGGGACAGGGGTTCGAGGCCCAGTACTTC.

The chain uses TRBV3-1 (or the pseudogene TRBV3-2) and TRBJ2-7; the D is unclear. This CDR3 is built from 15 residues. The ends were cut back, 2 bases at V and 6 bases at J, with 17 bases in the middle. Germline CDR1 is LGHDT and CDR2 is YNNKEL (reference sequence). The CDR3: CASSQNPEGVAEQYF. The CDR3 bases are TGTGCCAGCAGCCAAAACCCGGAAGGAGTTGCCGAGCAGTACTTC.

The CDR3 here is CSVRDGTYEQYF. DNA for the CDR3: TGCAGCGTACGCGACGGGACCTACGAGCAGTACTTC. V is TRBV29-1 and J is TRBJ2-7; possible D gene TRBD2, 5 bases. Germline V lookup: CDR1 SQVTM, CDR2 ANQGSEA. The CDR3 is 12 amino acids. V was clipped by 6 bases and J by 2 bases, with 11 bases between them.

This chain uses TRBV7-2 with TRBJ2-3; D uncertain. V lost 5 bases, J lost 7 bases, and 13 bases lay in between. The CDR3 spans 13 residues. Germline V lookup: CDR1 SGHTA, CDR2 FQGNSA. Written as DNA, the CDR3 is TGTGCCAGCAGCCCCCCGACACCTTATACGCAGTATTTT. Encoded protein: CASSPPTPYTQYF.

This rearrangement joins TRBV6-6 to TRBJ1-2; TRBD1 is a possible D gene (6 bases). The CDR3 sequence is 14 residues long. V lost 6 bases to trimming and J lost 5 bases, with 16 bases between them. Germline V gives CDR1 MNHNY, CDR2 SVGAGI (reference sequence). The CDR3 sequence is CASRAGGGAYGYTF. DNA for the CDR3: TGTGCCAGCAGGGCCGGGGGGGGCGCTTATGGCTACACCTTC.

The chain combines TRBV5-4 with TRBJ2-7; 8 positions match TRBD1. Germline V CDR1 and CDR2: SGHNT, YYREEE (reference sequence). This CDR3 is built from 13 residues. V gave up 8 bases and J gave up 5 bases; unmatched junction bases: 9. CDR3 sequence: CASSQGASDEQYF. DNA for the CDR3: TGTGCCAGTTCCCAGGGGGCAAGTGACGAGCAGTACTTC.

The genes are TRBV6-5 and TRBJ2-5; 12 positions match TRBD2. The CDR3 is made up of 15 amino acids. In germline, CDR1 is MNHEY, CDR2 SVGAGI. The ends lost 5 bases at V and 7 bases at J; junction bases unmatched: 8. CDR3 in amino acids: CASSTGLAGPGTQYF. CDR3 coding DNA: TGTGCCAGCAGTACGGGACTAGCGGGCCCAGGGACCCAGTACTTC.

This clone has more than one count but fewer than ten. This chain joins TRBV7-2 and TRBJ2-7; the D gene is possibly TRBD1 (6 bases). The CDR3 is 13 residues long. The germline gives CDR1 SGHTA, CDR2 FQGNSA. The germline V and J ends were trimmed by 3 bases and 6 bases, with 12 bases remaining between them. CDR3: CASSLAAQGEQYF. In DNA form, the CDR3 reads TGTGCCAGCAGCTTGGCGGCACAGGGCGAGCAGTACTTC.

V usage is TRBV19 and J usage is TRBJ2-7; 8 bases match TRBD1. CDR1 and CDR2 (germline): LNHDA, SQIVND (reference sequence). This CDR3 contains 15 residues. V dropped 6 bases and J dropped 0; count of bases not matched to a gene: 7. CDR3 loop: CASSDRGESSYEQYF. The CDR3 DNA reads TGTGCCAGTAGCGACAGGGGAGAGAGCTCCTACGAGCAGTACTTC. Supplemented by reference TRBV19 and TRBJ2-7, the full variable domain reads DGGITQSPKYLFRKEGQNVTLSCEQNLNHDAMYWYRQDPGQGLRLIYYSQIVNDFQKGDIAEGYSVSREKKESFPLTVTSAQKNPTAFYLCASSDRGESSYEQYFGPGTRLTVT.

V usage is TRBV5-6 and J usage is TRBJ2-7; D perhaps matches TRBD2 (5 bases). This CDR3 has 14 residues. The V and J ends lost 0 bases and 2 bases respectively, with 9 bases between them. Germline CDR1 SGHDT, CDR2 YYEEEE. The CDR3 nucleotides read TGTGCCAGCAGCTTGGTGGCCGGGGCCTACGAGCAGTACTTC. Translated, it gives CASSLVAGAYEQYF.

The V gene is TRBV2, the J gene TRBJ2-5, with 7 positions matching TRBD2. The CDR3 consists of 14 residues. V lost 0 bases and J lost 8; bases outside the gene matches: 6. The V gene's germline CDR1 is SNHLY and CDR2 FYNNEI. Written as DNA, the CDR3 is TGTGCCAGCAGTGAAGCGCTGGGGGGGGAAACCCAGTACTTC. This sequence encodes CASSEALGGETQYF.

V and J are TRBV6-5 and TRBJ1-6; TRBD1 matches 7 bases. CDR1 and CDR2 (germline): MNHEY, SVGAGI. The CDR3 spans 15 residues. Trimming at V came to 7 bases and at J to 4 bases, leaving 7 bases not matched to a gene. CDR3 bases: TGTGCCAGCACCGGCGGACAGGTGTATAATTCACCCCTCCACTTT. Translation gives CASTGGQVYNSPLHF.